A selection of T cell receptor beta chains follows, all from one sample in a study of blood T cell repertoires in COVID-19. Sequencing used immunoSEQ multiplex PCR; TCRdb keeps in-frame clones, though not all of them. This sample has roughly 150,000 clones, with under 90% found just once. Sequenced input: peripheral blood. The origin of the receptors is a man in his fifties or sixties with acute or convalescent COVID-19. Each CDR3 is given with its conserved first and last residue. D genes are given only for firm matches. Expanded clones are given a class, and other clones once, few, many or no size at all.

D gene | J gene | clone size | V gene | CDR3 DNA | CDR3 protein
. | TRBJ2-5 | . | TRBV9 | TGTGCCAGCAGCGCGGACAGCTTGGAAGAGACCCAGTACTTC | CASSADSLEETQYF
. | TRBJ1-6 | . | TRBV7-2 | TGTGCCAGCAGCTTAGGGGGGGGTTATAATTCACCCCTCCACTTT | CASSLGGGYNSPLHF
. | TRBJ1-5 | . | TRBV10-3 | TGTGCCATCAGTGAGTACAGGAACAAGCGCCCTTACAGCAATCAGCCCCAGCATTTT | CAISEYRNKRPYSNQPQHF
TRBD1 | TRBJ1-2 | . | TRBV12-3/TRBV12-4 | TGTGCCAGCAGCGGACAGGGGTATGGCTACACCTTC | CASSGQGYGYTF
TRBD2 | TRBJ2-7 | . | TRBV7-6 | TGTGCCAGCAGCTTAGGAGGGACTACCTCTGGGGAGCAGTACTTC | CASSLGGTTSGEQYF
. | TRBJ1-1 | once | TRBV4-1 | TGCGCCAGCAGCCAAGGGTTCCCAGTGAACACTGAAGCTTTCTTT | CASSQGFPVNTEAFF
. | TRBJ2-5 | . | TRBV5-1 | TGCGCCAGCAGCTTGTCGGGAGATTACCAAGAGACCCAGTACTTC | CASSLSGDYQETQYF
. | TRBJ2-6 | . | TRBV30 | TGTGCCTGGAGTAAAGGACAGCTATTCTCTGGGGCCAACGTCCTGACTTTC | CAWSKGQLFSGANVLTF
. | TRBJ2-3 | . | TRBV24-1 | TGTGCCACCAGTGATTTCGGAGATACGCAGTATTTT | CATSDFGDTQYF
. | TRBJ1-1 | . | TRBV12-3/TRBV12-4 | TGTGCCAGCACGTTCCTCTCGAACACTGAAGCTTTCTTT | CASTFLSNTEAFF
TRBD1 | TRBJ2-1 | few | TRBV5-1 | TGCGCCAGCAGCCTAGGACAGGTCTCCTACAATGAGCAGTTCTTC | CASSLGQVSYNEQFF
. | TRBJ1-3 | . | TRBV11-2 | TGTGCCAGCAGCTGGGGAGGGTTTGGAAACACCATATATTTT | CASSWGGFGNTIYF
TRBD2 | TRBJ2-2 | . | TRBV3-1/TRBV3-2 | TGTGCCAGCAGCCAAAGAGCGGGAGGGCCTACCGGGGAGCTGTTTTTT | CASSQRAGGPTGELFF
. | TRBJ2-3 | . | TRBV5-4 | TGTGCCAGCAGGGCCGGGACTGTCACAGATACGCAGTATTTT | CASRAGTVTDTQYF
TRBD1 | TRBJ2-1 | . | TRBV11-1 | TGTGCCAGCAGCCATTCTATTGACAGGGGGTTTTTCTTC | CASSHSIDRGFFF
. | TRBJ2-3 | . | TRBV24-1 | TGTGCCACCAGTGACGCGGCCTCCTTCACAGATACGCAGTATTTT | CATSDAASFTDTQYF
. | TRBJ2-5 | . | TRBV7-2 | TGTGCCAGCAGCTTCCGGTCCTGGACTCCGCAAGAGACCCAGTACTTC | CASSFRSWTPQETQYF
TRBD1 | TRBJ2-5 | . | TRBV7-9 | TGTGCCAGCAGCTTCGATGAGACAGGGGTAAAAGAGACCCAGTACTTC | CASSFDETGVKETQYF
TRBD2 | TRBJ2-3 | once | TRBV27 | TGTGCCAGCAGTTCCCCCTCGGCGGGGGGGATGAATACGCAGTATTTT | CASSSPSAGGMNTQYF
TRBD1 | TRBJ2-5 | . | TRBV5-1 | TGCGCCAGCAGCTTGGTTGGACAGGGTGGGGGAGAGACCCAGTACTTC | CASSLVGQGGGETQYF
TRBD2 | TRBJ2-3 | . | TRBV19 | TGTGCCAGTAAAGTGGCCCAAGCGGGAGGGCCCGGAGATACGCAGTATTTT | CASKVAQAGGPGDTQYF
. | TRBJ1-2 | . | TRBV28 | TGTGCCAGCACCACTCCCGGCTATGGCTACACCTTC | CASTTPGYGYTF
. | TRBJ2-3 | . | TRBV6-2/TRBV6-3 | TGTGCCAGCAGTAAACGGACAGTGATCACAGATACGCAGTATTTT | CASSKRTVITDTQYF
. | TRBJ1-6 | . | TRBV20-1 | TGCAGTGCTAGTGTCGGGGGGACCCGGGGGGTTTCACCCCTCCACTTT | CSASVGGTRGVSPLHF
. | TRBJ1-1 | . | TRBV18 | TGTGCCAGCTCACCACAGGGAGGGATGAACACTGAAGCTTTCTTT | CASSPQGGMNTEAFF
. | TRBJ1-1 | once | TRBV6-5 | TGTGCCAGCGGGGCAAGGGGAAGCGCGGTCACTGAAGCTTTCTTT | CASGARGSAVTEAFF
TRBD1 | TRBJ1-2 | . | TRBV7-2 | TGTGCCAGCAGCCCGCAAACGGGACAGGGGGTAGGCTACACCTTC | CASSPQTGQGVGYTF
TRBD2 | TRBJ2-2 | few | TRBV5-7 | TGTGCCAGCAGCCTCGGGACTAGCGGGGGGGCAAACGGGGAGCTGTTTTTT | CASSLGTSGGANGELFF
TRBD1 | TRBJ1-2 | . | TRBV7-9 | TGTGCCATTCGCCGGGACAGGGGGTCTGGCTACACCTTC | CAIRRDRGSGYTF
TRBD1 | TRBJ2-1 | . | TRBV5-6 | TGTGCCAGCAGCTTGACAGGGGGCCGGTTTAGATACAATGAGCAGTTCTTC | CASSLTGGRFRYNEQFF
TRBD1 | TRBJ2-7 | . | TRBV24-1 | TGTGCCACCAGTGGTACCCGCGTTAGGGGACAGGGGATCCACGAGCAGTACTTC | CATSGTRVRGQGIHEQYF
. | TRBJ1-3 | few | TRBV6-5 | TGTGCCAGCCACGACCCCGCCGGAGGAGGAAACACCATATATTTT | CASHDPAGGGNTIYF
. | TRBJ2-3 | . | TRBV7-2 | TGTGCCAGCAGCTTACGCAGGGGCGAGGTGGCCGATACGCAGTATTTT | CASSLRRGEVADTQYF
TRBD1 | TRBJ2-4 | . | TRBV19 | TGTGCCAGTAGTAACCGGGACAGGGGACCCAAAAACATTCAGTACTTC | CASSNRDRGPKNIQYF
. | TRBJ2-1 | . | TRBV18 | TGTGCCAGCTCACCGCGGCGGGCCACATACAATGAGCAGTTCTTC | CASSPRRATYNEQFF
TRBD2 | TRBJ2-2 | . | TRBV6-6 | TGTGCCAGCAGCCACCGGGCGGGGGGGCAAGGCGGGGAGCTGTTTTTT | CASSHRAGGQGGELFF
TRBD1 | TRBJ1-4 | once | TRBV7-9 | TGTGCCAGCAGCACCCGGACAGGTTCAACTAATGAAAAACTGTTTTTT | CASSTRTGSTNEKLFF
TRBD1 | TRBJ2-2 | . | TRBV7-3 | TGTGCCAGCAGCACGGACAGGGTCGCCGGGGAGCTGTTTTTT | CASSTDRVAGELFF
TRBD1 | TRBJ1-4 | . | TRBV7-2 | TGTGCCAGCAGCTCTTTCGGACAGGGTAATGAAAAACTGTTTTTT | CASSSFGQGNEKLFF
TRBD1 | TRBJ1-4 | . | TRBV7-6 | TGTGCCAGCAGCTCTACAGGGACAGGGGGAAAACTGTTTTTT | CASSSTGTGGKLFF
. | TRBJ2-2 | . | TRBV10-3 | TGTGCCATCAGTGACGGGGCCGGGGAGCTGTTTTTT | CAISDGAGELFF
. | TRBJ1-6 | . | TRBV27 | TGTGCCAGCAGTTCGCAACAGGGTTCTAATTCACCCCTCCACTTT | CASSSQQGSNSPLHF
. | TRBJ1-4 | . | TRBV5-5 | TGTGCCAGCAGCTTCCCAGGGGTTGCAACTAATGAAAAACTGTTTTTT | CASSFPGVATNEKLFF
TRBD1 | TRBJ1-6 | . | TRBV19 | TGTGCCAGTAGTATTAACAGGGGGGGACCCCTCCACTTT | CASSINRGGPLHF
. | TRBJ2-1 | . | TRBV5-1 | TGCGCCAGCAGCTTAGCGTCTGAGCAGTTCTTC | CASSLASEQFF
TRBD1 | TRBJ1-5 | . | TRBV6-4 | TGTGCCAGCAGCCCGACAGGGGGCTCGGATCAGCCCCAGCATTTT | CASSPTGGSDQPQHF
. | TRBJ1-5 | . | TRBV24-1 | TGTGCCATTCTCGGGCGGGGTAACAATCAGCCCCAGCATTTT | CAILGRGNNQPQHF
. | TRBJ1-1 | . | TRBV27 | TGTGCCAGCAGTTATGACAGGTCGAACACTGAAGCTTTCTTT | CASSYDRSNTEAFF
TRBD1 | TRBJ1-2 | . | TRBV12-3/TRBV12-4 | TGTGCCAGCAGTTTGGAGGGGGCAACTGGCTACACCTTC | CASSLEGATGYTF
. | TRBJ2-1 | few | TRBV4-2 | TGTGCCAGCAGCCAAGATATTAGCAGCTCCTACAATGAGCAGTTCTTC | CASSQDISSSYNEQFF
. | TRBJ1-1 | . | TRBV5-4 | TGTGCCAGCAGCTTGGCCGGAGGGAGGGTAGGTGAAGCTTTCTTT | CASSLAGGRVGEAFF
TRBD2 | TRBJ2-4 | . | TRBV11-2 | TGTGCCAGCAGCCCCGGGGGGACCAAAAACATTCAGTACTTC | CASSPGGTKNIQYF
. | TRBJ2-7 | . | TRBV5-4 | TGTGCCAGCAGCTTGGCCGGGGACTTGCGAGAGCAGTACTTC | CASSLAGDLREQYF
. | TRBJ1-5 | once | TRBV6-2/TRBV6-3 | TGTGCCAGCAGTTACTTGGGCGCAGATAGTCAGCCCCAGCATTTT | CASSYLGADSQPQHF
TRBD1 | TRBJ1-1 | . | TRBV6-5 | TGTGCCAGCAGTTACCGACAGGGGTTGGACACTGAAGCTTTCTTT | CASSYRQGLDTEAFF